These T cell receptor beta chains were read from a single sample in a study of shared T cell receptors in the human thymus. TCRdb's table, derived via immunoSEQ multiplex PCR, lists solely in-frame clones and lacks some. This sample carries under 850,000 clones, approximately 88% of them seen once, and the ten largest clones take about 0.01%. These sequences were also reported in another study, on human thymus T cells.

Source material: thymocytes. The receptors shown here come from a boy younger than two with a congenital heart defect. Both conserved end residues are part of each CDR3. The D gene is left open where the match is weak. Clone size is not always given. Where it is, it says once, few, many or a class for expanded clones.

CDR3nt: TGTGCCAGCAGCCCCAGCAGGGAAGGGACTCGGACCTCTGGAAACACCATATATTTT
CDR3aa: CASSPSREGTRTSGNTIYF
abundance: NA
d_gene: NA
v_gene: TRBV7-6
j_gene: TRBJ1-3

CDR3nt: TGTGCCAGCAGCCAAGGTCGACAGGGGTCCTACGAGCAGTACTTC
CDR3aa: CASSQGRQGSYEQYF
abundance: NA
d_gene: TRBD1
v_gene: TRBV14
j_gene: TRBJ2-7

CDR3nt: TGTGCCAGCAGTTTAATTCTGCCAGGGGAAGCCGGGGAGCTGTTTTTT
CDR3aa: CASSLILPGEAGELFF
abundance: NA
d_gene: NA
v_gene: TRBV27
j_gene: TRBJ2-2

CDR3nt: TGTGCCTGGAGTGTGGCGGGCAGGCTGAGCCACGAGCAGTACTTC
CDR3aa: CAWSVAGRLSHEQYF
abundance: NA
d_gene: NA
v_gene: TRBV30
j_gene: TRBJ2-7

CDR3nt: TGCAGCGTTGAAGATGTTTTGGGACTAGCGGGAGGCAACGAGCAGTACTTC
CDR3aa: CSVEDVLGLAGGNEQYF
abundance: NA
d_gene: TRBD2
v_gene: TRBV29-1
j_gene: TRBJ2-7

CDR3nt: TGTGCCTGGAGTGTACCCAGGACAGGGACGAACACAGATACGCAGTATTTT
CDR3aa: CAWSVPRTGTNTDTQYF
abundance: NA
d_gene: TRBD1
v_gene: TRBV30
j_gene: TRBJ2-3

CDR3nt: TGCAGTGCTAGAGACGCGGGCGAGCAGTACTTC
CDR3aa: CSARDAGEQYF
abundance: few
d_gene: NA
v_gene: TRBV20-1
j_gene: TRBJ2-7

CDR3nt: TGCGCCAGCAGCCGAGACGGGGGGCGCGCGGGGGAAAAACTGTTTTTT
CDR3aa: CASSRDGGRAGEKLFF
abundance: NA
d_gene: NA
v_gene: TRBV4-3
j_gene: TRBJ1-4

CDR3nt: TGTGCCAGCAGCCCTCACCCCAGACAGGCTTCCCCAAACGAGCAGTACTTC
CDR3aa: CASSPHPRQASPNEQYF
abundance: NA
d_gene: NA
v_gene: TRBV7-8
j_gene: TRBJ2-7

CDR3nt: TGTGCCAGCAGTCCTAGCGGGAGAGGCTACGAGCAGTACTTC
CDR3aa: CASSPSGRGYEQYF
abundance: NA
d_gene: TRBD2
v_gene: TRBV11-2
j_gene: TRBJ2-7

CDR3nt: TGTGCCAGCAGTGAAGTCGGGACAGGGAGAACAGATACGCAGTATTTT
CDR3aa: CASSEVGTGRTDTQYF
abundance: NA
d_gene: TRBD1
v_gene: TRBV6-1
j_gene: TRBJ2-3

CDR3nt: TGTGCCAGCAGCCAAAGACTAGCGGGAGCCTACGAGCAGTACTTC
CDR3aa: CASSQRLAGAYEQYF
abundance: NA
d_gene: TRBD2
v_gene: TRBV14
j_gene: TRBJ2-7

CDR3nt: TGTGCCAGCAGTTTTTTTTCAGGCCAGGCCCAGCATTTT
CDR3aa: CASSFFSGQAQHF
abundance: NA
d_gene: NA
v_gene: TRBV28
j_gene: TRBJ1-5

CDR3nt: TGTGCCAGCAGTTACGGGACACCGAACACTGAAGCTTTCTTT
CDR3aa: CASSYGTPNTEAFF
abundance: NA
d_gene: NA
v_gene: TRBV6-5
j_gene: TRBJ1-1

CDR3nt: TGTGCCAGCAGCCTCATCCCGGGGGGGAACTATGGCTACACCTTC
CDR3aa: CASSLIPGGNYGYTF
abundance: NA
d_gene: NA
v_gene: TRBV9
j_gene: TRBJ1-2

CDR3nt: TGTGCCAGCAGTGGCCCCGGGACAGGGGGGACCCAAAATCAGCCCCAGCATTTT
CDR3aa: CASSGPGTGGTQNQPQHF
abundance: NA
d_gene: TRBD1
v_gene: TRBV6-1
j_gene: TRBJ1-5

CDR3nt: TGTGCCTCTGAGGGGGGACAGGGCACCGAAGCTTTCTTT
CDR3aa: CASEGGQGTEAFF
abundance: NA
d_gene: TRBD1
v_gene: TRBV30
j_gene: TRBJ1-1